These 22 T cell receptor beta chains share one sample of origin, sequenced in a study of metastatic and nonmetastatic thyroid tumors. Through MiXCR, TCRdb re-clonotyped the PCR reads. The data hold tens of thousands of clones, with under 15% observed a single time. Thyroid surgery took place with no prior treatment in any patient. Specimen: blood. The receptors were gathered from a female donor with papillary thyroid cancer or a benign thyroid nodule (not recorded which). Some clones in this sample may be carry-over from other donors' samples.

Many counts were recorded for this clone. This chain uses TRBV7-2 with TRBJ2-3; 9 nucleotides match TRBD2. Germline lookup yields CDR1 SGHTA and CDR2 FQGNSA. This CDR3 has 15 amino acids. V gave up 4 bases and J gave up 0 bases; unmatched junction bases: 2. CDR3 in amino acids: CASSSRGGSTDTQYF. The DNA of the CDR3 is TGTGCCAGCAGCTCGCGGGGGGGAAGCACAGATACGCAGTATTTT.

This clone has at least ten counts. The chain couples TRBV10-3 to TRBJ2-2; D may be TRBD2 (6 bases). Per the germline V gene, CDR1 is ENHRY and CDR2 is SYGVKD. CDR3 length equals 16 residues. V was pared by 6 bases and J by 5 bases, with 19 bases between. The CDR3 spells CAIRDYLLGPTGELFF. Here the CDR3 DNA reads TGTGCCATCAGGGACTACCTACTAGGACCGACCGGGGAGCTGTTTTTT.

This clone was seen repeatedly, ten times or more. This chain uses TRBV11-2 with TRBJ2-5, with D uncertain. The CDR3 sequence is 14 residues long. CDR1 and CDR2 from the germline V gene are SGHAT and FQNNGV. V lost 2 bases, J lost 2 bases, and 9 bases lay in between. CDR3 loop: CASSLSTLQETQYF. In DNA, the CDR3 is TGTGCCAGCAGCTTATCGACACTACAAGAGACCCAGTACTTC. Full variable domain (missing parts from reference TRBV11-2 and TRBJ2-5): EAGVAQSPRYKIIEKRQSVAFWCNPISGHATLYWYQQILGQGPKLLIQFQNNGVVDDSQLPKDRFSAERLKGVDSTLKIQPAKLEDSAVYLCASSLSTLQETQYFGPGTRLLVL.

This clone was seen a single time. The chain carries TRBV9 and TRBJ2-7; 12 bases fit TRBD2. From germline, CDR1 is SGDLS and CDR2 YYNGEE. V shed 5 bases, J shed 6 bases, and the junction held 15 bases outside the gene matches. This CDR3 comprises 17 residues. The CDR3 bases are TGTGCCAGCAGTCCAGAAAGTGGACTAGCGGGATATATCGAGCAGTACTTC. Translated, it gives CASSPESGLAGYIEQYF.

This chain joins TRBV4-3 and TRBJ2-2; a possible D gene is TRBD1 (5 bases). The CDR3 extends over 15 amino acids. V was clipped by 6 bases and J by 6 bases, with 17 bases between them. Germline CDR1 reads LGHNA; CDR2 reads YSLEER. CDR3 amino acids: CASRQSLQGAGELFF. In nucleotides, the CDR3 is TGCGCCAGCAGGCAGAGCCTTCAGGGCGCCGGGGAGCTGTTTTTT.

This clone was counted at least ten times. This rearrangement joins TRBV6-1 to TRBJ1-5; 9 bases are a match to TRBD1. Germline trimming cut 3 bases from V and 0 bases from J; bases unmatched to any gene: 6. The germline gives CDR1 MNHNS, CDR2 SASEGT. The CDR3 totals 17 residues. The CDR3 nucleotides read TGTGCCAGCAGTGACGCCGGGACAGGGTATAGCAATCAGCCCCAGCATTTT. Translated: CASSDAGTGYSNQPQHF.

This clone occurred many times. The chain uses TRBV20-1 and TRBJ2-1; no clear D gene. The CDR3 has 13 residues. Germline CDR1 and CDR2: DFQATT and SNEGSKA (reference sequence). The DNA for the CDR3 is TGCACCCCGACCGAGAACTCCTACAATGAGCAGTTCTTC. Its translation is CTPTENSYNEQFF.

This clone came up many times. This rearrangement joins TRBV18 to TRBJ1-5; 8 bases map to TRBD1. The V and J ends lost 3 bases and 2 bases, in that order; junction bases with no gene match: 6. Per the germline V gene, CDR1 is KGHSH and CDR2 is LQKENI. The CDR3 extends over 16 amino acids. The CDR3 loop is CASSPVDRGGNQPQHF. The CDR3 DNA is TGTGCCAGCTCACCCGTCGACAGGGGAGGCAATCAGCCCCAGCATTTT.

Judged by abundance, this clone is medium-sized. The CDR3 bases are TGTGCCAGCTCACCCAGGGGTCGGGGCTCCTATAATTCACCCCTCCACTTT. Translation gives CASSPRGRGSYNSPLHF. This chain uses TRBV28 with TRBJ1-6; D is possibly TRBD1 (6 bases). Per germline, CDR1 MDHEN and CDR2 SYDVKM. This CDR3 region has 17 residues. Trimming took 8 bases from V and 0 from J, leaving 17 bases between them.

Regarding this clone: A junction boundary mismatches the germline segment, possibly from a read error. V is TRBV6-1 and J is TRBJ1-4; possibly TRBD1 for D (5 bases). In germline, CDR1 is MNHNS, CDR2 SASEGT. This CDR3 contains 16 residues. DNA for the CDR3: TGTGCCAGCAGTCGGACGGGACCTGCAACTAATGAAAAACTGGTTTTT. Protein sequence: CASSRTGPATNEKLVF.

In this sample, this clone turned up many times. The gene calls are TRBV5-4 and TRBJ1-1; TRBD1 might be the D (5 bases). This CDR3 spans 15 amino acids. The germline CDR1 and CDR2 sequences are SGHNT and YYREEE (reference sequence). Trimming cost V 2 bases and J 0 bases, with 11 bases left between them. The CDR3 DNA sequence: TGTGCCAGCAGCTTAGGGCCACAGGTGAACACTGAAGCTTTCTTT. Translating gives CASSLGPQVNTEAFF.

This clone was counted many times. The genes are TRBV6-2 or TRBV6-3 and TRBJ2-3, with unresolved D. The CDR3 contains 15 residues. In germline, CDR1 is MNHEY, CDR2 SVGEGT. Trimming took 4 bases from V and 1 from J, leaving 12 bases between them. CDR3 sequence: CASSLTGDRTDTQYF. The DNA of the CDR3 is TGTGCCAGCAGTTTGACGGGTGATCGCACAGATACGCAGTATTTT.

At least ten counts were recorded for this clone. The chain is built from TRBV7-9 and TRBJ2-7; TRBD1 aligns across 10 bases. The CDR3 loop spans 15 amino acids. V lost 5 bases to trimming and J lost 3 bases; unmatched junction nucleotides: 7. Germline V gene data show CDR1 as SEHNR and CDR2 as FQNEAQ (reference sequence). The CDR3 coding sequence is TGTGCCAGCAGCCCTTTGGGACAGGGGAACTACGAGCAGTACTTC. It specifies CASSPLGQGNYEQYF.

In this sample, this clone turned up many times. The rearrangement links TRBV18 to TRBJ2-1; D gene unclear. Germline V lookup: CDR1 KGHSH, CDR2 LQKENI. The CDR3 runs to 16 residues. Trimming removed 0 bases at V and 0 bases at J, with 9 bases between. The CDR3 is CASSPPSAFSYNEQFF. The CDR3, as DNA: TGTGCCAGCTCACCACCGTCGGCATTCTCCTACAATGAGCAGTTCTTC.

This chain links TRBV20-1 with TRBJ2-1; 8 bases agree with TRBD2. This CDR3 has 14 amino acids. V gave up 5 bases and J gave up 9 bases; unmatched junction bases: 12. Germline V gene sequence: CDR1 DFQATT, CDR2 SNEGSKA (reference sequence). CDR3 coding DNA: TGCAGTGCTCTCGAAAGCGGGAGACTGGCTGAGCAGTTCTTC. This sequence encodes CSALESGRLAEQFF.

This clone was seen repeatedly, ten times or more. This chain uses TRBV28 with TRBJ1-1; D is possibly TRBD1 (5 bases). CDR1 is MDHEN and CDR2 is SYDVKM in the germline V gene. The CDR3 sequence is 15 residues long. V lost 6 bases and J 2 bases, leaving 16 bases between the germline ends. For the CDR3, the DNA is TGTGCCAGCAGGAACCAGAAGGGGCCCAACACTGAAGCTTTCTTT. It is translated as CASRNQKGPNTEAFF.

This clone was seen ten or more times. This chain connects TRBV5-4 to TRBJ2-7; 9 positions match TRBD1. This CDR3 has 13 amino acids. Germline-derived CDR1 and CDR2 are SGHNT and YYREEE (reference sequence). The V and J ends lost 4 bases and 5 bases, in that order; junction bases with no gene match: 4. The CDR3 loop reads CASSAGTGNEQYF. CDR3 DNA: TGTGCCAGCAGCGCCGGGACAGGGAACGAGCAGTACTTC.

Remarks on this clone: A read error may account for a junction end that differs from germline. V usage is TRBV6-1 and J usage is TRBJ2-2; D perhaps matches TRBD2 (6 bases). The CDR3 runs 16 residues. Germline V CDR1 and CDR2: MNHNS, SASEGT. The CDR3 bases are TGTGCCAGCAGGAAGCCGAGACTAGGATTAAGGGAGGAGCTGTTCTTT. This sequence encodes CASRKPRLGLREELFF.

By its share, this clone is medium-sized. The V and J genes are TRBV6-2 or TRBV6-3 and TRBJ2-1; D uncertain. Trimming removed 5 bases from V and 9 bases from J, with 23 bases in between. The CDR3 has 16 residues. Germline values: CDR1 MNHEY, CDR2 SVGEGT. The CDR3 here is CASSTNKPRSWGEQFF. The CDR3 coding sequence is TGTGCCAGCAGTACTAACAAACCCAGGTCATGGGGTGAGCAGTTCTTC.

CDR3 DNA: TGCAGTGCTAGTGGAGGGCTAGCGGCCTTACAGGAGTACTTC. It translates to CSASGGLAALQEYF. The V and J genes are TRBV20-1 and TRBJ2-7; 7 bases match TRBD2. The CDR3 sequence is 14 residues long. Germline V gene data show CDR1 as DFQATT and CDR2 as SNEGSKA (reference sequence). J lost 11 bases, V lost 3 bases, and 16 bases had no gene match.

In its sample, this clone was seen many times. The rearrangement links TRBV5-4 to TRBJ2-7, with D perhaps TRBD2 (6 bases). V lost 0 bases and J lost 0, with 13 bases in between. Germline CDR1 SGHNT, CDR2 YYREEE (reference sequence). CDR3 length: 16 residues. The CDR3 coding sequence is TGTGCCAGCAGCTTGGTAGGTGGGACTCTCTCCTACGAGCAGTACTTC. This translates into CASSLVGGTLSYEQYF.

Ten or more counts support this clone. This chain uses TRBV9 with TRBJ2-3, with 8 bases that match TRBD2. The CDR3 spans 16 residues. The germline gives CDR1 SGDLS, CDR2 YYNGEE. J lost 3 bases, V lost 4 bases, and 10 bases had no gene match. The CDR3 loop reads CASSLTTSAATDTQYF. CDR3 nucleotide sequence: TGTGCCAGCAGCTTAACGACTAGCGCCGCAACAGATACGCAGTATTTT.